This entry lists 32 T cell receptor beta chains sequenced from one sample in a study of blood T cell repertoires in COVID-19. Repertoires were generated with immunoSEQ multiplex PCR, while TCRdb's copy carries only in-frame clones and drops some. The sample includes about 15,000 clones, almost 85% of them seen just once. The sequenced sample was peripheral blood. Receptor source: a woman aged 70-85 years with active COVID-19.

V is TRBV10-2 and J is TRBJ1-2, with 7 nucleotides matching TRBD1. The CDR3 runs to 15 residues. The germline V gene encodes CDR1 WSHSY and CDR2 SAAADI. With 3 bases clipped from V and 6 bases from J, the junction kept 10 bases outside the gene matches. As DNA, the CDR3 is TGCGCCAGCAGTGATTGGTCGGGACAGACACATGGCTACACCTTC. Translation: CASSDWSGQTHGYTF.

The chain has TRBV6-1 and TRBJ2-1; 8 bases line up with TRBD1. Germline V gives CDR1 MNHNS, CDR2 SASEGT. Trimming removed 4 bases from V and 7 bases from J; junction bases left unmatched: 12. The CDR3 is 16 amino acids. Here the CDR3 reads CASSATRQGLQNEQFF. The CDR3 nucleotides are TGTGCCAGCAGTGCAACACGACAGGGGCTACAGAATGAGCAGTTCTTC.

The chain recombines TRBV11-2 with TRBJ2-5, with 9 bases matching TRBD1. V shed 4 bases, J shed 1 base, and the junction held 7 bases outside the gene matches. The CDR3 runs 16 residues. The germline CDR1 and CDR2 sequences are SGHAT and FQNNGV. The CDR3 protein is CASSSGNRGRQETQYF. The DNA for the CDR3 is TGTGCCAGCAGCTCGGGGAACAGGGGGCGCCAAGAGACCCAGTACTTC.

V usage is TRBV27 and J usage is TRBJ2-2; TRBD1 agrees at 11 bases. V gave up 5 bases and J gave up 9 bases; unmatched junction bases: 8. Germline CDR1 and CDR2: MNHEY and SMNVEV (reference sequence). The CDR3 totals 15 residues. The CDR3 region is CASSLGTGGKRELFF. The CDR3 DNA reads TGTGCCAGCAGTCTGGGGACAGGGGGTAAGAGGGAGCTGTTTTTT.

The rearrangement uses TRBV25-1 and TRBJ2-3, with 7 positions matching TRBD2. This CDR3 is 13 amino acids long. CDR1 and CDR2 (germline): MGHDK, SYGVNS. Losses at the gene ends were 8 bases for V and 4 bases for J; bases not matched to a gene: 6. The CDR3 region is CASLLLAADTQYF. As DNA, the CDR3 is TGTGCCAGCTTGCTCCTAGCGGCAGATACGCAGTATTTT.

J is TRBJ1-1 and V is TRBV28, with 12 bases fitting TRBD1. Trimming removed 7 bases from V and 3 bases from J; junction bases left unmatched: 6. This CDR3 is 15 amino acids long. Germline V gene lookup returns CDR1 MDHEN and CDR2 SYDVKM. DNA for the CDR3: TGTGCCAGCATTACCGGGACAGGGGGCTACACTGAAGCTTTCTTT. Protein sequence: CASITGTGGYTEAFF.

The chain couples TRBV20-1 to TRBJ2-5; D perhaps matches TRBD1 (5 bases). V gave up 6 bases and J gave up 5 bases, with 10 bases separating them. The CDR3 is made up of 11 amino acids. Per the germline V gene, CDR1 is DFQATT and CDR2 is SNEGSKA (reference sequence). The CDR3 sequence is CSAQGRETQYF. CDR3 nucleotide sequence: TGCAGTGCCCAGGGTAGGGAGACCCAGTACTTC.

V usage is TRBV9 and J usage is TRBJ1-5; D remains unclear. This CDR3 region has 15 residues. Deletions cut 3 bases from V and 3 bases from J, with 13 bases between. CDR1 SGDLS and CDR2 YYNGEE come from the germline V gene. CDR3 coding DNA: TGTGCCAGCAGCGGGGCAAAGGTCGACAATCAGCCCCAGCATTTT. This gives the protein CASSGAKVDNQPQHF. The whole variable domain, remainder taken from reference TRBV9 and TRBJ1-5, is DSGVTQTPKHLITATGQRVTLRCSPRSGDLSVYWYQQSLDQGLQFLIQYYNGEERAKGNILERFSAQQFPDLHSELNLSSLELGDSALYFCASSGAKVDNQPQHFGDGTRLSIL.

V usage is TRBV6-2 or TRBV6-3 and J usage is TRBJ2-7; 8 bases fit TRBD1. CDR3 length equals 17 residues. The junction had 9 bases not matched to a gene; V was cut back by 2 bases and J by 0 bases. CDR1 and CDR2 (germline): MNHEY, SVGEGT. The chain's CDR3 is CASSYTWDRLLSYEQYF. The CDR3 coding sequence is TGTGCCAGCAGTTACACCTGGGACAGGCTCCTCTCCTACGAGCAGTACTTC.

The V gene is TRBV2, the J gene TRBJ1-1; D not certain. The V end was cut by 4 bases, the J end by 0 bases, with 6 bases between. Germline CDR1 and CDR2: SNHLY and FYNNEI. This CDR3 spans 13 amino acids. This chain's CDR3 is CASSASLNTEAFF. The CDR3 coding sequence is TGTGCCAGCAGTGCTAGCCTGAACACTGAAGCTTTCTTT.

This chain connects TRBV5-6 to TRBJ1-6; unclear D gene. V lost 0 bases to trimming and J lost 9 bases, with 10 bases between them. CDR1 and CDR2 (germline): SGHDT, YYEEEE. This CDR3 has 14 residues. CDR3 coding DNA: TGTGCCAGCAGCTTGGCCCCGGGAAGTTCACCCCTCCACTTT. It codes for CASSLAPGSSPLHF.

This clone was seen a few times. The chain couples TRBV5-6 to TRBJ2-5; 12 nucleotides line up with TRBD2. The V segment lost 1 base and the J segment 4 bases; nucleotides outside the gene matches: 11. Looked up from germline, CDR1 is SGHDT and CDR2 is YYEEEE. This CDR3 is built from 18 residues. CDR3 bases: TGTGCCAGCAGCTTGAAGTTCCTAGCGGGAGGGCGTGGAGAGACCCAGTACTTC. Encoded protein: CASSLKFLAGGRGETQYF.

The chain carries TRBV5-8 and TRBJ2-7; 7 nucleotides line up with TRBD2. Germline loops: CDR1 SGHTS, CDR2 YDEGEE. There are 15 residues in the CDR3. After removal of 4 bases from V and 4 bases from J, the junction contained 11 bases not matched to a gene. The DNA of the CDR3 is TGTGCCAGCAGCCTAGCGGCCAGAGGTATGTACGAGCAGTACTTC. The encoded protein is CASSLAARGMYEQYF.

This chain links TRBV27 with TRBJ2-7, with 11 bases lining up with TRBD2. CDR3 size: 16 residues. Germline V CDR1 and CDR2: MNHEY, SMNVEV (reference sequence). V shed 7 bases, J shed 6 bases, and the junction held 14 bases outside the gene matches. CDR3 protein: CASTSLLAGAQSEQYF. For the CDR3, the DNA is TGTGCCAGCACCTCACTACTAGCGGGAGCGCAGTCCGAGCAGTACTTC.

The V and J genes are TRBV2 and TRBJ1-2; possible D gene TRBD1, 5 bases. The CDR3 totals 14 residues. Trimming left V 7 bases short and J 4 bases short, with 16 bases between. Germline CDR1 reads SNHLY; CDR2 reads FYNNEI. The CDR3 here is CASNQGAASYGYTF. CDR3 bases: TGTGCCAGCAACCAAGGGGCAGCCTCCTATGGCTACACCTTC.

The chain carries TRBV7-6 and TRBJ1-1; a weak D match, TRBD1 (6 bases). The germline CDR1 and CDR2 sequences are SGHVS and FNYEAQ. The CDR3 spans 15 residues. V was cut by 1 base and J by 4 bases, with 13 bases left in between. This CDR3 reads CASSLVGGGGTEAFF. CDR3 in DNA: TGTGCCAGCAGCTTAGTTGGGGGCGGGGGCACTGAAGCTTTCTTT.

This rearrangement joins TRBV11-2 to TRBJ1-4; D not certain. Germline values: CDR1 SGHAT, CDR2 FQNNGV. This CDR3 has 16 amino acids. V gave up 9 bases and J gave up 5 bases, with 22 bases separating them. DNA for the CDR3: TGTGCCAGAGACCCACCACGTAGCAGAGGAAATGAAAAACTGTTTTTT. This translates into CARDPPRSRGNEKLFF.

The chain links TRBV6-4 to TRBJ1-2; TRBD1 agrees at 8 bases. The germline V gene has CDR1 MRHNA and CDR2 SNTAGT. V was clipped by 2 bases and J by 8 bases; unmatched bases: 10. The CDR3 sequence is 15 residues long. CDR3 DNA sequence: TGTGCCAGCAGTGACACCTTACAGGGGGTAGGGGGCTACACCTTC. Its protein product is CASSDTLQGVGGYTF.

CDR3 sequence reads: CASSPILETEAFF. The CDR3 DNA reads as TGTGCCAGCTCTCCGATTTTGGAGACTGAAGCTTTCTTT. The V gene is TRBV18, the J gene TRBJ1-1; D is undetermined. V gave up 6 bases and J gave up 5 bases, with 13 bases separating them. The CDR3 spans 13 residues. Germline CDR1 is KGHSH and CDR2 is LQKENI.

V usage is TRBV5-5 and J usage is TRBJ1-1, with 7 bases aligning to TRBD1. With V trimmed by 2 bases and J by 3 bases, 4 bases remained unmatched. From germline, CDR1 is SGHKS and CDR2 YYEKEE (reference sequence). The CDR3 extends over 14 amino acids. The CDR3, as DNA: TGTGCCAGCAGCTTTCTAACAGGGGACACTGAAGCTTTCTTT. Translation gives CASSFLTGDTEAFF.

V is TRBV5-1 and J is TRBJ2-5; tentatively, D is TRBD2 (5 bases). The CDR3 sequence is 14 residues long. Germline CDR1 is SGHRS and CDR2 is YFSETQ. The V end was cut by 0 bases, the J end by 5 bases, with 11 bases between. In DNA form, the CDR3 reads TGCGCCAGCAGCTTGGCTCGAACGGGGGAGACCCAGTACTTC. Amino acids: CASSLARTGETQYF.

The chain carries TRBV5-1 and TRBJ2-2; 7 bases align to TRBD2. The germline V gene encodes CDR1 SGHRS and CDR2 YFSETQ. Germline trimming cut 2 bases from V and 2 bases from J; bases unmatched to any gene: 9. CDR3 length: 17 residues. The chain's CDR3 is CASSFTGGTINTGELFF. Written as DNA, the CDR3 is TGCGCCAGCAGCTTTACGGGCGGGACTATTAACACCGGGGAGCTGTTTTTT.

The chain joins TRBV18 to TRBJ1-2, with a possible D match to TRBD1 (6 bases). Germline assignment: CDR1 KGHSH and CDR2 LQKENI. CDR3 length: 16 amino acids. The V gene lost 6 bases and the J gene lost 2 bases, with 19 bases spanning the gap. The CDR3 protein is CASSVTGTQINYGYTF. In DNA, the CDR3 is TGTGCCAGCTCCGTGACGGGGACACAAATCAACTATGGCTACACCTTC.

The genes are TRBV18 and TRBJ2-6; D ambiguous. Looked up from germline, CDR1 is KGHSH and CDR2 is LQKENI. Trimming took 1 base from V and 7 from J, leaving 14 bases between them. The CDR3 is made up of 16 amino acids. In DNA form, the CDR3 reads TGTGCCAGCTCACCACAGGCCGGCGGCTATGCCAACGTCCTGACTTTC. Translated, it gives CASSPQAGGYANVLTF.

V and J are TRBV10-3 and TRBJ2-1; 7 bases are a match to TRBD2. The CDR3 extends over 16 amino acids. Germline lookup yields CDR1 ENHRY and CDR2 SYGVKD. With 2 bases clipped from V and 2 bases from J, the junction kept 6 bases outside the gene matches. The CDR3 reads CAISEQAGSPYNEQFF. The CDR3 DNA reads TGTGCCATCAGTGAGCAAGCGGGAAGCCCCTACAATGAGCAGTTCTTC.

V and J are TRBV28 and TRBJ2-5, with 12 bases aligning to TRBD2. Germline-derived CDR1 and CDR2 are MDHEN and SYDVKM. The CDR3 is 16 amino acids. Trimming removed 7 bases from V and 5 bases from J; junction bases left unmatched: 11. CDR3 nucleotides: TGTGCCAGCACCCGGGCTAGCGGGAGGGCCGGGGAGACCCAGTACTTC. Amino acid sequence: CASTRASGRAGETQYF. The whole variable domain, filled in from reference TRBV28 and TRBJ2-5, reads DVKVTQSSRYLVKRTGEKVFLECVQDMDHENMFWYRQDPGLGLRLIYFSYDVKMKEKGDIPEGYSVSREKKERFSLILESASTNQTSMYLCASTRASGRAGETQYFGPGTRLLVL.

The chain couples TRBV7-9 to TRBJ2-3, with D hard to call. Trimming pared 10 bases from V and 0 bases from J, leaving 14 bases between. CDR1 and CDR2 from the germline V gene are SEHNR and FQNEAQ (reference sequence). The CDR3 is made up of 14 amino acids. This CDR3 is CATSLQTSTDTQYF. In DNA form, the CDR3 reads TGTGCCACCTCTTTGCAGACTAGCACAGATACGCAGTATTTT.

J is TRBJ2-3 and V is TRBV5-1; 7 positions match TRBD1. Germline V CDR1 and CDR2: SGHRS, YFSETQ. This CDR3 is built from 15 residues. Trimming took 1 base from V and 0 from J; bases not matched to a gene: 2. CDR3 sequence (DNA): TGCGCCAGCAGCTTGTGGGGACAGAGCACAGATACGCAGTATTTT. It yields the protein CASSLWGQSTDTQYF.

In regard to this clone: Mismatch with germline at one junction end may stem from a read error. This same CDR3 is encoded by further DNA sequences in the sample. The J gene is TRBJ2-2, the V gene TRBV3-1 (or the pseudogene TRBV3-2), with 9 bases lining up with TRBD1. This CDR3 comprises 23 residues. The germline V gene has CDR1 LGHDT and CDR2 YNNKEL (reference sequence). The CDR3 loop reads CASSQGPTGRDRVRKLSTGELFF. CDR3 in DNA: TGTGCCAGCAGCCAAGGTCCAACGGGACGGGACAGGGTAAGGAAGCTATCCACCGGAGAGCTGTTTTTT.

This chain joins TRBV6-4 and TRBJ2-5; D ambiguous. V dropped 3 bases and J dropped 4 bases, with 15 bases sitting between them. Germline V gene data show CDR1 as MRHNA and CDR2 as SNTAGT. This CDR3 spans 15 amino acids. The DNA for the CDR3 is TGTGCCAGCAGTGAAGGTGGGCAGCCTTCAGAGACCCAGTACTTC. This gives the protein CASSEGGQPSETQYF.

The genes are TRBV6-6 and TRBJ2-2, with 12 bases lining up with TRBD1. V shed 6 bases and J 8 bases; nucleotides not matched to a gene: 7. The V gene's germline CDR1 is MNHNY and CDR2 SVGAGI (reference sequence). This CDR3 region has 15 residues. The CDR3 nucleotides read TGTGCCAGCAGCTCCGGGACAGGGGGCGGAGGGGAGCTGTTTTTT. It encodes CASSSGTGGGGELFF.

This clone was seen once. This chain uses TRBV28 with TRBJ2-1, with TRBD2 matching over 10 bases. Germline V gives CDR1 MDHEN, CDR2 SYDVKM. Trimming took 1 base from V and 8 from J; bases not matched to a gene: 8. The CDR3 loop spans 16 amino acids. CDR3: CASSLSSAGGLDEQFF. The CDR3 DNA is TGTGCCAGCAGTTTATCGTCAGCGGGAGGGTTGGATGAGCAGTTCTTC. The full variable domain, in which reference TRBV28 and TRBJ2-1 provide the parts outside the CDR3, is DVKVTQSSRYLVKRTGEKVFLECVQDMDHENMFWYRQDPGLGLRLIYFSYDVKMKEKGDIPEGYSVSREKKERFSLILESASTNQTSMYLCASSLSSAGGLDEQFFGPGTRLTVL.